One sample yielded the 9 T cell receptor beta chains listed below, sequenced in a study of blood T cell repertoires in COVID-19. Sequencing was performed with immunoSEQ multiplex PCR; in TCRdb, only in-frame clones are kept and a portion is missing. The sample carries around 59,000 clones, about 76% recorded once. Sequencing input: peripheral blood. All receptors come from a woman older than 75 with active or convalescent COVID-19.

CDR3 sequence reads: CASSPTTGTYNEQFF. The CDR3 region has the DNA TGCGCCAGCAGCCCTACTACAGGAACCTACAATGAGCAGTTCTTC. The chain recombines TRBV5-1 with TRBJ2-1; D might be TRBD1 (5 bases). With 4 bases removed from V and 2 bases from J, the gap between germline ends came to 13 bases. This CDR3 is 15 amino acids long. Germline assignment: CDR1 SGHRS and CDR2 YFSETQ.

The sample holds a few counts of this clone. The DNA for the CDR3 is TGTGCCACCAGTGACAACAGGGGTACGGGACAGCCCCAGCATTTT. Protein sequence: CATSDNRGTGQPQHF. The chain joins TRBV24-1 to TRBJ1-5; 7 bases map to TRBD1. V trimming: 4 bases; J trimming: 7 bases; junction bases outside the gene matches: 9. Germline CDR1 reads KGHDR; CDR2 reads SFDVKD. CDR3 length: 15 residues.

This clone was detected only once. The V and J genes are TRBV9 and TRBJ1-4; 7 nucleotides match TRBD1. V lost 3 bases, J lost 4 bases, and 12 bases stayed unmatched. The germline gives CDR1 SGDLS, CDR2 YYNGEE. The CDR3 runs to 17 residues. The CDR3 DNA sequence: TGTGCCAGCAGCGGACAGGGTTCCCCAACCATTAATGAAAAACTGTTTTTT. Protein product: CASSGQGSPTINEKLFF.

This chain joins TRBV7-2 and TRBJ2-5; 8 bases are shared with TRBD2. CDR1 and CDR2 (germline): SGHTA, FQGNSA. CDR3 length equals 14 residues. Trimming at V came to 5 bases and at J to 5 bases, leaving 7 bases not matched to a gene. The CDR3 region is CASSPTAGGETQYF. For the CDR3, the DNA is TGTGCCAGCAGCCCAACCGCGGGGGGTGAGACCCAGTACTTC.

CDR3 bases: TGTGCCAGCAGCTTAGCGTCCTATCAGCCCCAGCATTTT. It is translated as CASSLASYQPQHF. This sequence joins TRBV7-8 and TRBJ1-5; D gene ambiguous. Germline V gives CDR1 SGHVS, CDR2 FQNEAQ. V was clipped by 0 bases and J by 5 bases, with 5 bases between them. The CDR3 totals 13 residues.

The chain combines TRBV5-6 with TRBJ2-2; possible D gene TRBD1, 5 bases. This CDR3 comprises 14 residues. V was cut by 3 bases and J by 5 bases, with 11 bases left in between. Germline assignment: CDR1 SGHDT and CDR2 YYEEEE. CDR3 in amino acids: CASSSWAGTGELFF. The CDR3 DNA is TGTGCCAGCAGCTCTTGGGCAGGGACCGGGGAGCTGTTTTTT.

The genes are TRBV11-3 and TRBJ2-3; perhaps TRBD2 as D (7 bases). The CDR3 has 16 amino acids. Trimming took 5 bases from V and 4 from J, leaving 19 bases between them. Germline CDR1 SGHNT, CDR2 YENEEA. The CDR3 region has the DNA TGTGCCAGCAGCCTCGGTGGGGGGGGCCTGGCAGATACGCAGTATTTT. Its translation: CASSLGGGGLADTQYF.

This clone was seen just once. The chain recombines TRBV24-1 with TRBJ1-2; D gene uncertain. This CDR3 region has 12 residues. Germline V lookup: CDR1 KGHDR, CDR2 SFDVKD. V was shortened by 4 bases and J by 4 bases, with 6 bases between the two germline ends. CDR3 bases: TGTGCCACCAGTGAACAGTCCTATGGCTACACCTTC. Encoded protein: CATSEQSYGYTF.

The CDR3 spells CASNPSGQNEQFF. Written as DNA, the CDR3 is TGTGCCAGCAACCCCTCTGGACAGAATGAGCAGTTCTTC. The rearrangement joins TRBV12-3 or TRBV12-4 to TRBJ2-1; weak D call: TRBD1 (6 bases). The CDR3 loop spans 13 amino acids. V was pared by 7 bases and J by 7 bases, with 14 bases between.